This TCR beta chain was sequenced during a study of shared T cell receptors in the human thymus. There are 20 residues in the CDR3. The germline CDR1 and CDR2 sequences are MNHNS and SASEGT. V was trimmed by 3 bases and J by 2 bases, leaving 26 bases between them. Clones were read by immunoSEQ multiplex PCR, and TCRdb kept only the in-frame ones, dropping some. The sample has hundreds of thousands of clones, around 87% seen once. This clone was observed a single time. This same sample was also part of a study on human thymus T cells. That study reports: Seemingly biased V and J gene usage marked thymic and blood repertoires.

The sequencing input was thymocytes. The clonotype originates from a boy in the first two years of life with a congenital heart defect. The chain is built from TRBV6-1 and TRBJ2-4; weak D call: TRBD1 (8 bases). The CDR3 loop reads CASSDTNPGGRGATKNIQYF. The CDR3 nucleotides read TGTGCCAGCAGTGACACAAATCCAGGGGGCCGGGGGGCCACCAAAAACATTCAGTACTTC.